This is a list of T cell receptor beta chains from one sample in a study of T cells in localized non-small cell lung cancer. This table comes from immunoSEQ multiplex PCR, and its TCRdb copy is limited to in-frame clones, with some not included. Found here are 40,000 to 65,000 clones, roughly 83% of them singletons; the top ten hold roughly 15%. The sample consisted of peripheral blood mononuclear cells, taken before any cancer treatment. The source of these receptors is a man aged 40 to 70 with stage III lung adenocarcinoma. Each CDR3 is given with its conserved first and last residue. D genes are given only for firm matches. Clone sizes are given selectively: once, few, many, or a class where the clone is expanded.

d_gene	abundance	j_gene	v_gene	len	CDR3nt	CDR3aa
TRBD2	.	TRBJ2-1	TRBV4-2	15	TGTGCCAGCAGCCAAGGGGCGGGAGGGCCTGGTGAGCAGTTCTTC	CASSQGAGGPGEQFF
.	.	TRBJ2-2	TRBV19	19	TGTGCCAGTAGTATCGGGGCCCCGGGACTCCTCGCGAACACCGGGGAGCTGTTTTTT	CASSIGAPGLLANTGELFF
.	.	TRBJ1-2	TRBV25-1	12	TGTGCCAGCAGTCAGGGTTATGATGGCTACACCTTC	CASSQGYDGYTF
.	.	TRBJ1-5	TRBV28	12	TGTGCCAGCAGTTCAGGGGATCAGCCCCAGCATTTT	CASSSGDQPQHF
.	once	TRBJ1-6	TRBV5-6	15	TGTGCCAGCAGCTGGTTTGAGAGTGATAATTCACCCCTCCACTTT	CASSWFESDNSPLHF
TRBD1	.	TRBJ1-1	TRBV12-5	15	TGTGCTAGTGGTCCTGACAGGGCCATGAACACTGAAGCTTTCTTT	CASGPDRAMNTEAFF
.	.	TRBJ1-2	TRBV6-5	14	TGTGCCAGCAGTTATTCGGGGACAAGCTATGGCTACACCTTC	CASSYSGTSYGYTF
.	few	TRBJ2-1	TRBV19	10	TGTGCCAGTAGGGGGGGTGAGCAGTTCTTC	CASRGGEQFF
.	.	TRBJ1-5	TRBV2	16	TGTGCCAGCAGCACCAGGGTTGGAGGGTCGAGTCAGCCCCAGCATTTT	CASSTRVGGSSQPQHF
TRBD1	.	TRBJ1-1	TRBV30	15	TGTGCCTGGTCTCCCGGGACAGCTTTACTGACTGAAGCTTTCTTT	CAWSPGTALLTEAFF
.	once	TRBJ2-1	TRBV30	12	TGTGCCTGGAGGCTACAGGGAAATGAGCAGTTCTTC	CAWRLQGNEQFF
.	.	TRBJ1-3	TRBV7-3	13	TGTGCCAGCAGCGCCTCAGCTGGAAACACCATATATTTT	CASSASAGNTIYF
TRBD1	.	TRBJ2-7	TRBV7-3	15	TGTGCCAGCAGCCCTACCGGGACAGGTCAGTACGAGCAGTACTTC	CASSPTGTGQYEQYF
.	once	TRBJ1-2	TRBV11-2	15	TGTGCCAGCAGCTCGACCGCTGTCAGGGCCGCGAGCTACACCTTC	CASSSTAVRAASYTF
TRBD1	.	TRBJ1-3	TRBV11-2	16	TGTGCCAGCAGCTTAGCGGACAGGGGTGGACGAGACACCATATATTTT	CASSLADRGGRDTIYF
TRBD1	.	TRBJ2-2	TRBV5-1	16	TGCGCCAGCAGCAGGCCCGGGACAGGGCGGACCGGGGAGCTGTTTTTT	CASSRPGTGRTGELFF
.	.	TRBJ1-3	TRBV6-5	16	TGTGCCAGCAGTTACGAATGGGGTCCTTCTGGAAACACCATATATTTT	CASSYEWGPSGNTIYF
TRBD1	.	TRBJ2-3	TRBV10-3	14	TGTGCCATCAGCGATGGGACAGGGGTAGATACGCAGTATTTT	CAISDGTGVDTQYF
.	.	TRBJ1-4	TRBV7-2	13	TGTGCCAGCAGCTTAACCCTTAATGAAAAACTGTTTTTT	CASSLTLNEKLFF
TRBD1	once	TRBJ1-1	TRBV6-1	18	TGTGCCAGCAGTGAACCTTTTGGACAGGTTCTAATGAACACTGAAGCTTTCTTT	CASSEPFGQVLMNTEAFF
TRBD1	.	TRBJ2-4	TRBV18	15	TGTGCCAGCTCACCCCCGGACAGGAAAGTAAACATTCAGTACTTC	CASSPPDRKVNIQYF
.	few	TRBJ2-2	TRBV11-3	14	TGTGCCAGCAGCTTAGATCGGAGGTCCGGGGAGCTGTTTTTT	CASSLDRRSGELFF